A selection of T cell receptor beta chains follows, all from one sample in a study of shared T cell receptors in the human thymus. This table comes from immunoSEQ multiplex PCR, and its TCRdb copy is limited to in-frame clones, with some not included. The sample has hundreds of thousands of clones, 70% to 90% seen once; the top ten hold around 0.01%. The sample was also reused in another study, on human thymus T cells.

Material: thymocytes. Receptors originate from a boy younger than two with a congenital heart defect. Both conserved end residues are trimmed from each CDR3.

J: TRBJ2-6
V: TRBV7-2
CDR3: ASEGQGHSGANVLT

J: TRBJ1-5
V: TRBV13
CDR3: ANGVHPSISNQPQH

J: TRBJ2-7
V: TRBV7-2
CDR3: ASSLGWNRGPYEQY

J: TRBJ1-2
V: TRBV7-8
CDR3: ASSLEETGGYGYT

J: TRBJ2-2
V: TRBV11-2
CDR3: ASSLGTAPSGHTGELF

J: TRBJ2-3
V: TRBV2
CDR3: ASTDSGSGTDTQY

J: TRBJ2-7
V: TRBV11-2
CDR3: ASSLGVGETYEQY

J: TRBJ2-4
V: TRBV14
CDR3: ASSQDESASGLQAKNIQY

J: TRBJ1-1
V: TRBV4-3
CDR3: ASSQDRSQGRTEAF

J: TRBJ1-4
V: TRBV23-1
CDR3: ASSQSLRDSNEKLF

J: TRBJ2-3
V: TRBV9
CDR3: ASSLLAGGSTDTQY

J: TRBJ1-1
V: TRBV30
CDR3: AWSVDEYYPGRAF

J: TRBJ2-1
V: TRBV5-6
CDR3: ASSLGGLTSGDEQF

J: TRBJ2-7
V: TRBV4-2
CDR3: ASSQVSDSHSYEQY

J: TRBJ2-3
V: TRBV12-5
CDR3: ASVGTSGGDTQY

J: TRBJ1-5
V: TRBV27
CDR3: ASSSGHRDIGNQPQH

J: TRBJ2-1
V: TRBV4-3
CDR3: ASSQEINFYEQF

J: TRBJ2-3
V: TRBV5-4
CDR3: ASSSRLKGVFSDTQY

J: TRBJ1-2
V: TRBV4-3
CDR3: TSSPKTGDRDFGYGYT

J: -
V: TRBV10-3
CDR3: AISGPGLAGPTSYEQY

J: TRBJ2-2
V: TRBV6-1
CDR3: ASSEAPGGEGPNTGELF

J: TRBJ1-2
V: TRBV27
CDR3: ASSLGPPLPNYGYT

J: TRBJ2-2
V: TRBV6-1
CDR3: ASSEARGGTNTGELF

J: TRBJ2-7
V: TRBV6-1
CDR3: ASSERAYEQY

J: TRBJ1-2
V: TRBV28
CDR3: ASSLLTGHNYGYT

J: TRBJ2-5
V: TRBV5-4
CDR3: ASSRSHTGTSAQETQY

J: TRBJ1-3
V: TRBV7-2
CDR3: ASSLAPNPRDRGAYSGNTIY

J: TRBJ2-4
V: TRBV18
CDR3: ASSRQGSAKNIQY

J: TRBJ2-7
V: TRBV11-2
CDR3: ASSSLTSGSNEQY

J: TRBJ2-3
V: TRBV6-1
CDR3: ASRGEDTQY

J: -
V: TRBV15
CDR3: ATSRENPGQPYKTLHEQY

J: TRBJ2-3
V: TRBV5-6
CDR3: ASSFLKREGITDTQY